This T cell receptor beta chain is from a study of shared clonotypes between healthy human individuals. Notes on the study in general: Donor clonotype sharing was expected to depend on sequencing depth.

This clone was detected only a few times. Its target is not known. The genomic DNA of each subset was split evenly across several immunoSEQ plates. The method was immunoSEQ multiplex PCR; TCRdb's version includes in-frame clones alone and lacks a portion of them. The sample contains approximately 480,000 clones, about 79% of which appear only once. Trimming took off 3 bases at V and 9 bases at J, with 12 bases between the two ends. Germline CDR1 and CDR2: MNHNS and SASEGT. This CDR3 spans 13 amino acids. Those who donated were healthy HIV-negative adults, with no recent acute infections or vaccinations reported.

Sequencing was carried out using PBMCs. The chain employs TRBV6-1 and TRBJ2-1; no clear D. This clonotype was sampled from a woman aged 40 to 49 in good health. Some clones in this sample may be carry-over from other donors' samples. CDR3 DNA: TGTGCCAGCAGTGATTGGACGTCGTCTGAGCAGTTCTTC. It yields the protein CASSDWTSSEQFF.